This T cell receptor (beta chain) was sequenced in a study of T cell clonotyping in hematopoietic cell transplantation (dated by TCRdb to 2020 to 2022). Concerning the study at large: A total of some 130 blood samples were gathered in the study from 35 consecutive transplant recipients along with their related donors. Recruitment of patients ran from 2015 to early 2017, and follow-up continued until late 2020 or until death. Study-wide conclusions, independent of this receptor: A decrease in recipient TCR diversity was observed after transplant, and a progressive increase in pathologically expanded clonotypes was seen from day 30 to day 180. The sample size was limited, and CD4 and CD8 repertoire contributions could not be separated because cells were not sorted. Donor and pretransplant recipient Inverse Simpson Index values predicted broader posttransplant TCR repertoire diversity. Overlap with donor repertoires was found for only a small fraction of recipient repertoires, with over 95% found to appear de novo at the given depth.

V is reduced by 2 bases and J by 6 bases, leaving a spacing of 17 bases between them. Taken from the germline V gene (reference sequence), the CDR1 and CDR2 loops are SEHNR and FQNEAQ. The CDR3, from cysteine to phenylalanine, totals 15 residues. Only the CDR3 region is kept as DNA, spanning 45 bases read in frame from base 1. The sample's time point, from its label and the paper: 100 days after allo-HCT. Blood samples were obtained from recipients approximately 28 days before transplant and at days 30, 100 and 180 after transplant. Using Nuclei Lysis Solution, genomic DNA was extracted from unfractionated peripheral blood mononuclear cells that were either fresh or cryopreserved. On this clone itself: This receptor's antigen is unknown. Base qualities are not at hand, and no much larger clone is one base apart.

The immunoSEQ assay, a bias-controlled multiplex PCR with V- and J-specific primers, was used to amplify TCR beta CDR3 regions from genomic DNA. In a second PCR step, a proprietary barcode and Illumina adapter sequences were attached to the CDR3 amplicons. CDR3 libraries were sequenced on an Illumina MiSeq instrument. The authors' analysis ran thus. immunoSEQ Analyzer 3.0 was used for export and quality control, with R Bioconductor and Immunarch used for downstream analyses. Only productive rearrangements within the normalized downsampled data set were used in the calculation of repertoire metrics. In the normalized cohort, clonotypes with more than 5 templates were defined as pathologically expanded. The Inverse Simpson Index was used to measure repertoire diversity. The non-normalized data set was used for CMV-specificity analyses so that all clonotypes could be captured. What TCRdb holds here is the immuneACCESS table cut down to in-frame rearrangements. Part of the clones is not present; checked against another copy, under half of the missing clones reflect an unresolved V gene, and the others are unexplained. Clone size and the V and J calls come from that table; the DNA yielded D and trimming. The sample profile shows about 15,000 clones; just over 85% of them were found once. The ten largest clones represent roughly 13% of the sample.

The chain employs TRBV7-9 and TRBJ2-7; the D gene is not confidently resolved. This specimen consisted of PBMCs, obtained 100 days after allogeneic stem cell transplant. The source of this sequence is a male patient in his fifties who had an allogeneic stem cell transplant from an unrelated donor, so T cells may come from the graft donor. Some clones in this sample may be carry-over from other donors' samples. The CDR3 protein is CASSLFGGVIFEQYF. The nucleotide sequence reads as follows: TGTGCCAGCAGCTTATTTGGTGGGGTTATTTTCGAGCAGTACTTC.